The 19 T cell receptor beta chains below were found in one sample sequenced in a study of prognosis after radiotherapy for stage I lung cancer. The genomic DNA TCR beta CDR3 region underwent two rounds of multiplex PCR. Every TRBV and TRBJ gene had its own specific primer in first-round PCR. TCRdb independently ran MiXCR on the multiplex PCR reads; one entry per CDR3 protein. The sample includes 59,000 or so distinct CDR3 sequences, 26% of them seen just once. The material sequenced was PBMCs, taken before or after stereotactic body radiation therapy (not recorded which). Receptor source: a donor older than 45 with non-small cell lung cancer.

Worth noting for this clonotype: This likely traces to a read error, being one base from a far larger clone. CDR3 nucleotide sequence: TGTGCCAGCAGACATCACGATAGCAATGAGCCCCAGCATTTT. It yields the protein CASRHHDSNEPQHF. This chain joins TRBV6-4 and TRBJ1-5; D is unresolved. The CDR3 totals 14 residues. From germline, CDR1 is MRHNA and CDR2 SNTAGT.

As concerns this clonotype: A much larger clone lies a single base off, so this may be a read error. V usage is TRBV6-5 and J usage is TRBJ1-1, with D perhaps matching TRBD1 (5 bases). This CDR3 region has 14 residues. CDR1 MNHEY and CDR2 SVGAGI come from the germline V gene. V lost 4 bases to trimming and J lost 6 bases, with 15 bases between them. The CDR3 spells CASSSTQVAPEAFF. CDR3 nucleotides: TGTGCCAGCAGTTCCACACAGGTGGCCCCTGAAGCTTTCTTT.

In the case of this clonotype: A far larger clone lies a single base away; this is likely a read error. The chain recombines TRBV6-8 with TRBJ2-1, with 7 bases identical to TRBD2. This CDR3 contains 11 residues. Germline-derived CDR1 and CDR2 are MNHGY and SAAAGT. The CDR3: CASRGGDEQLF. The CDR3 nucleotides are TGTGCCAGCCGGGGAGGGGATGAGCAGTTATTC.

In its sample, this clonotype was seen many times. This chain links TRBV19 with TRBJ2-7; D tentatively reads TRBD1 or TRBD2 (5 bases each). V lost 3 bases and J lost 0, with 9 bases in between. The CDR3 spans 14 residues. Germline V gives CDR1 LNHDA, CDR2 SQIVND (reference sequence). This CDR3 reads CASSIGTASYEQYF. CDR3 DNA sequence: TGTGCCAGTAGTATCGGGACCGCCTCCTACGAGCAGTACTTC.

This clonotype was seen repeatedly, ten times or more. This rearrangement joins TRBV6-2 or TRBV6-3 to TRBJ2-5; TRBD2 is a possible D gene (6 bases). This CDR3 spans 16 amino acids. Germline V gene lookup returns CDR1 MNHEY and CDR2 SVGEGT. V was pared by 5 bases and J by 3 bases, with 19 bases between. The CDR3 sequence: CASSDFLSGAEETQYF. DNA of the CDR3: TGTGCCAGCAGTGACTTCCTTAGCGGTGCAGAAGAGACCCAGTACTTC.

About this clonotype: A far larger clone is only one base removed, so a read error is likely. CDR3 sequence: CASSLGKGGTNSPLQF. CDR3 bases: TGTGCCAGCAGTTTAGGCAAAGGGGGCACTAATTCACCCCTCCAATTT. V gene TRBV6-5 combines with J gene TRBJ1-6, with TRBD1 matching over 7 bases. The CDR3 covers 16 residues. Germline-derived CDR1 and CDR2 are MNHEY and SVGAGI.

This clonotype was detected once. Since a far larger clone is one base different, this is likely a read error. It is likely a read error, because the conserved phenylalanine at the end of the CDR3 is missing. The rearrangement links TRBV6-9 to TRBJ2-6; 10 bases fit TRBD1. Germline-derived CDR1 and CDR2 are MNHGY and SVAAGI. The V and J ends lost 7 bases and 2 bases, in that order; junction bases with no gene match: 11. The CDR3 is 18 residues long. The CDR3 spells CASNVPGQGSTGANVLTL. The CDR3 bases are TGTGCCAGCAACGTCCCGGGACAGGGGTCAACTGGGGCCAACGTCCTGACTCTC.

The chain carries TRBV15 and TRBJ2-1; 9 bases line up with TRBD2. Looked up from germline, CDR1 is LNHNV and CDR2 is YYDKDF (reference sequence). The CDR3 runs 17 residues. The V segment lost 1 base and the J segment 1 base; nucleotides outside the gene matches: 5. The CDR3 spells CATSRVAGGVSYNEQFF. For the CDR3, the DNA is TGTGCCACCAGCAGAGTGGCGGGGGGGGTATCCTACAATGAGCAGTTCTTC.

This clonotype was detected many times. The chain carries TRBV6-8 and TRBJ1-2; D gene ambiguous. The CDR3 loop spans 11 amino acids. Germline CDR1 MNHGY, CDR2 SAAAGT. Trimming cost V 10 bases and J 8 bases, with 14 bases left between them. CDR3 amino acids: CANASSWGYTF. The CDR3 DNA reads as TGTGCCAACGCCAGCTCGTGGGGCTACACCTTC.

Remarks on this clonotype: This may be a read error, as it is one base from a much larger clone. The V gene is TRBV6-5, the J gene TRBJ1-5, with D unclear. This CDR3 is built from 14 residues. Germline V gene sequence: CDR1 MNHEY, CDR2 SVGAGI. V lost 4 bases, J lost 7 bases, and 14 bases lay in between. CDR3 in DNA: TGTGCCAGCAGTTCAGGAACCCCGCGGCAGCCCCAGCATTTT. This gives the protein CASSSGTPRQPQHF.

This clonotype was recorded at least ten times. The chain uses TRBV19 and TRBJ1-5; D gene ambiguous. V was pared by 3 bases and J by 4 bases, with 7 bases between. The CDR3 extends over 13 amino acids. In germline, CDR1 is LNHDA, CDR2 SQIVND (reference sequence). The chain's CDR3 is CASSIKGNQPQHF. The CDR3, as DNA: TGTGCCAGTAGTATCAAAGGTAATCAGCCCCAGCATTTT.

This clonotype was seen only a few times. This may be a read error, as it is one base from a much larger clone. The V call is TRBV6-1, the J call TRBJ2-7; 8 bases map to TRBD1. Germline CDR1 is MNHNS and CDR2 is SASEGT. This CDR3 has 14 amino acids. Unmatched junction bases numbered 10, after V lost 8 bases and J lost 4 bases. The CDR3 is CASASHRGTYEQYF. As DNA, the CDR3 is TGTGCCAGCGCGAGTCACAGGGGGACGTACGAGCAGTACTTC.

This clonotype was picked up many times. The J gene is TRBJ2-3, the V gene TRBV5-1; TRBD2 aligns across 13 bases. J lost 4 bases, V lost 4 bases, and 3 bases had no gene match. This CDR3 has 15 amino acids. Germline loops: CDR1 SGHRS, CDR2 YFSETQ. CDR3 nucleotide sequence: TGCGCCAGCAGCGGACTAGCGGGGGTCCCAGATACGCAGTATTTT. Amino acids: CASSGLAGVPDTQYF.

This clonotype was recorded many times. The CDR3 DNA reads as TGTGCCAGCAGTACACGGACAGGGCCGCAGCCCCAGCATTTT. It yields the protein CASSTRTGPQPQHF. J is TRBJ1-5 and V is TRBV6-1; 8 bases agree with TRBD1. The germline V gene has CDR1 MNHNS and CDR2 SASEGT. With V trimmed by 5 bases and J by 7 bases, 7 bases remained unmatched. The CDR3 runs 14 residues.

This clonotype was detected many times. J is TRBJ2-7 and V is TRBV5-1, with a weak D call TRBD2 (6 bases). The V and J ends lost 4 bases and 4 bases respectively, with 12 bases between them. CDR1 SGHRS and CDR2 YFSETQ come from the germline V gene. The CDR3 spans 13 residues. DNA for the CDR3: TGCGCCAGCAGCCCCGGGGGATCATACGAGCAGTACTTC. Protein product: CASSPGGSYEQYF. The full variable domain, rest sourced from reference TRBV5-1 and TRBJ2-7, is KAGVTQTPRYLIKTRGQQVTLSCSPISGHRSVSWYQQTPGQGLQFLFEYFSETQRNKGNFPGRFSGRQFSNSRSEMNVSTLELGDSALYLCASSPGGSYEQYFGPGTRLTVT.

A remark on this clonotype: Germline and junction disagree at one end, which may indicate a read error. The V gene is TRBV9, the J gene TRBJ2-5; 10 bases are a match to TRBD2. Looked up from germline, CDR1 is SGDLS and CDR2 is YYNGEE. The CDR3 has 13 residues. CDR3 in DNA: TGTGCCATCAGCGGGGGGGTTGAGGAGACCCAGTACTTC. Protein: CAISGGVEETQYF.

This clonotype was seen repeatedly, ten times or more. The chain is built from TRBV20-1 and TRBJ1-1, with D uncertain. V was cut by 7 bases and J by 5 bases, with 11 bases left in between. The length of the CDR3 is 11 residues. Germline values: CDR1 DFQATT, CDR2 SNEGSKA (reference sequence). The CDR3 region is CSVKSATEAFF. The CDR3 coding sequence is TGCAGTGTAAAGTCGGCTACTGAAGCTTTCTTT.

This clonotype showed up many times. The chain uses TRBV4-2 and TRBJ1-5, with 7 positions matching TRBD1. V lost 0 bases, J lost 6 bases, and 5 bases stayed unmatched. Germline lookup yields CDR1 LGHNA and CDR2 YNFKEQ. The CDR3 covers 15 residues. CDR3 loop: CASSQDRQGSQPQHF. The CDR3 DNA reads as TGTGCCAGCAGCCAAGATCGACAGGGAAGTCAGCCCCAGCATTTT.

V and J are TRBV6-2 or TRBV6-3 and TRBJ1-5; D ambiguous. The length of the CDR3 is 14 residues. Germline CDR1 is MNHEY and CDR2 is SVGEGT. The germline V and J ends were trimmed by 5 bases and 6 bases, with 14 bases remaining between them. The CDR3 spells CASSESGVCQPQHF. Written as DNA, the CDR3 is TGTGCCAGCAGTGAGTCCGGGGTATGTCAGCCCCAGCATTTT.